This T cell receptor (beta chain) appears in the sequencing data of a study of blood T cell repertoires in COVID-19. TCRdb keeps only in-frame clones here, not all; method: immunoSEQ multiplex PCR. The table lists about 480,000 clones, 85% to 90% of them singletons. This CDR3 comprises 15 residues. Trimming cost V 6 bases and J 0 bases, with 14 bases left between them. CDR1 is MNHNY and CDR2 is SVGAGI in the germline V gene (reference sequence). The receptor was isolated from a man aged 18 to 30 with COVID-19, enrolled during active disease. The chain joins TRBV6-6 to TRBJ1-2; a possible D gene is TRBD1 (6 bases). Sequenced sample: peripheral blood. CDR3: CASSPQGSANYGYTF. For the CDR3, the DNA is TGTGCCAGCAGCCCACAGGGCTCAGCTAACTATGGCTACACCTTC.